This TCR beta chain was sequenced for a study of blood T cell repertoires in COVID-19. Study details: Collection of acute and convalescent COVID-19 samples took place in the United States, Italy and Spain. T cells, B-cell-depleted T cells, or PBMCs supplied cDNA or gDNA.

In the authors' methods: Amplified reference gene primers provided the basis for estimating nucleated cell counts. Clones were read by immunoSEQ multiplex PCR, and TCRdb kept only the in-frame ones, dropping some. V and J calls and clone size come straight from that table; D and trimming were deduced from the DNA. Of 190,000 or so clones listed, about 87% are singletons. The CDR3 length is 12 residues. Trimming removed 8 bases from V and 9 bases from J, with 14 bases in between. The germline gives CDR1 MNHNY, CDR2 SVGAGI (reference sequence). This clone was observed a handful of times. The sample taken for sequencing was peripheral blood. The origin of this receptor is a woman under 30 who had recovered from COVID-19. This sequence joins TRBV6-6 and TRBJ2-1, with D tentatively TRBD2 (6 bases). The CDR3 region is CASRRLVSEQFF. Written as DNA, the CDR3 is TGTGCCAGCCGACGACTAGTTTCTGAGCAGTTCTTC.